One sample yielded the 27 T cell receptor beta chains listed below, sequenced in a study of blood T cell repertoires in COVID-19. TCRdb's copy holds only in-frame clones and misses some; the assay was immunoSEQ multiplex PCR. Among about 120,000 clones listed, approximately 80% were seen once. Sequences were obtained from peripheral blood. Receptor source: a human donor in a cohort sampled during active COVID-19.

This clone was counted only a few times. The gene calls are TRBV6-5 and TRBJ1-1, with a weak D call TRBD1 (5 bases). The germline gives CDR1 MNHEY, CDR2 SVGAGI. V was trimmed by 6 bases and J by 3 bases, leaving 17 bases between them. The CDR3 consists of 15 residues. CDR3 sequence: CASSPLPDSYTEAFF. The CDR3 bases are TGTGCCAGCAGCCCCCTCCCCGACAGCTACACTGAAGCTTTCTTT.

As for this clone: Germline and junction disagree at one end, which may indicate a read error. The V and J genes are TRBV7-8 and TRBJ2-2; D may be TRBD2 (6 bases). The CDR3 runs to 14 residues. Germline CDR1 is SGHVS and CDR2 is FQNEAQ. The CDR3 sequence is CASSLAGGAGELFF. The CDR3 coding sequence is TGTGCCAGCAGCCTAGCCGGCGGGGCCGGGGAGCTGTTTTTT.

The genes are TRBV24-1 and TRBJ2-7; tentative D call: TRBD2 (6 bases). The germline gives CDR1 KGHDR, CDR2 SFDVKD. CDR3 size: 17 residues. V was clipped by 3 bases and J by 2 bases, with 19 bases between them. The CDR3 here is CATSDAPVTAGPYEQYF. The CDR3 region has the DNA TGTGCCACCAGTGATGCCCCCGTCACGGCGGGACCCTACGAGCAGTACTTC.

This clone has more than one count but fewer than ten. V and J are TRBV12-5 and TRBJ1-3; tentative D call: TRBD1 (5 bases). The CDR3 loop spans 15 amino acids. Germline lookup yields CDR1 LGHNT and CDR2 FRNRAP. V was trimmed by 0 bases and J by 3 bases, leaving 9 bases between them. The CDR3: CASGLVGTYGNTIYF. The CDR3 DNA sequence: TGTGCTAGTGGTTTGGTCGGGACTTATGGAAACACCATATATTTT.

The rearrangement links TRBV2 to TRBJ1-5, with 10 bases that match TRBD1. The CDR3 sequence is 15 residues long. The V gene end was trimmed by 6 bases and the J gene end by 2 bases; junction bases not matched to a gene: 4. CDR1 is SNHLY, CDR2 FYNNEI, per germline. The CDR3 bases are TGTGCCAGCAGGGAGACAGGGGGCGGCAATCAGCCCCAGCATTTT. Protein product: CASRETGGGNQPQHF.

The CDR3 region has the DNA TGCGCCAGCAGCTTAATAGGGGAATTGGATACGCAGTATTTT. Its protein is CASSLIGELDTQYF. The chain recombines TRBV5-1 with TRBJ2-3, with a tentative D call TRBD1 (5 bases). Germline V gene lookup returns CDR1 SGHRS and CDR2 YFSETQ. Trimming cost V 2 bases and J 6 bases, with 13 bases left between them. The CDR3 spans 14 residues.

The chain carries TRBV10-3 and TRBJ1-1; 8 bases match TRBD1. Unmatched junction bases numbered 11, after V lost 4 bases and J lost 4 bases. Germline CDR1 and CDR2: ENHRY and SYGVKD. CDR3 length equals 16 residues. CDR3 bases: TGTGCCATCAGTGGGGACAGGAGGATCCCTTCCACTGAAGCTTTCTTT. Translated, it gives CAISGDRRIPSTEAFF.

The chain couples TRBV29-1 to TRBJ1-2; maybe TRBD1 (6 bases). From germline, CDR1 is SQVTM and CDR2 ANQGSEA. The CDR3 runs to 14 residues. Between the trimmed V and J ends, which lost 4 bases and 4 bases, there was a span of 16 bases. The CDR3 spells CSVAGETLFYGYTF. The CDR3 DNA reads as TGCAGCGTTGCAGGGGAGACTCTATTCTATGGCTACACCTTC. Full variable domain (remainder filled in from reference TRBV29-1 and TRBJ1-2): SAVISQKPSRDICQRGTSLTIQCQVDSQVTMMFWYRQQPGQSLTLIATANQGSEATYESGFVIDKFPISRPNLTFSTLTVSNMSPEDSSIYLCSVAGETLFYGYTFGSGTRLTVV.

The V call is TRBV27, the J call TRBJ2-7; 9 nucleotides match TRBD2. The V gene end was trimmed by 2 bases and the J gene end by 2 bases; junction bases not matched to a gene: 7. The CDR3 has 16 amino acids. Germline V gene sequence: CDR1 MNHEY, CDR2 SMNVEV (reference sequence). The CDR3 nucleotides are TGTGCCAGCAGTTTAGGTACAGCGGGGGGTACCTACGAGCAGTACTTC. Protein product: CASSLGTAGGTYEQYF.

The gene calls are TRBV28 and TRBJ2-7; 7 nucleotides match TRBD1. The CDR3 extends over 15 amino acids. The V gene end was trimmed by 3 bases and the J gene end by 2 bases; junction bases not matched to a gene: 7. Germline V gene data show CDR1 as MDHEN and CDR2 as SYDVKM. CDR3 in DNA: TGTGCCAGCAGTTTTAGAGGGGGCCCCCCCTACGAGCAGTACTTC. Translation gives CASSFRGGPPYEQYF.

CDR3 DNA sequence: TGTGCCAGCAGTGAAGAGGGAACAGGGTCGGGGCAGCCCCAGCATTTT. The encoded protein is CASSEEGTGSGQPQHF. The chain combines TRBV2 with TRBJ1-5, with D possibly being TRBD1 (6 bases). The CDR3 spans 16 residues. Germline V gene data show CDR1 as SNHLY and CDR2 as FYNNEI. The V gene lost 1 base and the J gene lost 7 bases, with 17 bases spanning the gap.

The V gene is TRBV10-2, the J gene TRBJ1-5; D is uncertain. CDR3 length: 13 amino acids. CDR1 is WSHSY, CDR2 SAAADI, per germline. V shed 4 bases and J shed 6 bases, with 10 bases lying between them. CDR3 bases: TGCGCCAGCAGTGGGCAATGGAGTCAGCCCCAGCATTTT. Its translation is CASSGQWSQPQHF.

The chain uses TRBV7-3 and TRBJ1-2; no clear D. Trimming cost V 6 bases and J 5 bases, with 13 bases left between them. CDR3 length: 13 residues. Germline V gene sequence: CDR1 SGHTA, CDR2 FQGTGA. CDR3 nucleotides: TGTGCCAGCAGTAGAGGAATTGAGTATGGCTACACCTTC. It codes for CASSRGIEYGYTF.

This clone has just one count. The rearrangement uses TRBV28 and TRBJ1-1; a possible D gene is TRBD1 (6 bases). This CDR3 is built from 16 residues. The V gene's germline CDR1 is MDHEN and CDR2 SYDVKM. Trimming took off 3 bases at V and 3 bases at J, with 17 bases between the two ends. CDR3 sequence reads: CASSLAPGVSDTEAFF. DNA of the CDR3: TGTGCCAGCAGTTTGGCCCCAGGGGTGTCGGACACTGAAGCTTTCTTT.

The chain couples TRBV6-1 to TRBJ1-2; D possibly corresponds to TRBD1 (6 bases). The germline gives CDR1 MNHNS, CDR2 SASEGT. The CDR3 has 14 residues. The V end lost 2 bases, the J end lost 6 bases, and 13 bases lay between the germline ends. This CDR3 reads CASSERMGADGYTF. The CDR3 DNA reads as TGTGCCAGCAGTGAAAGGATGGGGGCCGATGGCTACACCTTC.

The genes are TRBV7-9 and TRBJ2-1; D is possibly TRBD2 (6 bases). Germline V CDR1 and CDR2: SEHNR, FQNEAQ (reference sequence). Trimming stripped 5 bases from V and 6 bases from J, with 11 bases between. The CDR3 has 13 residues. CDR3 sequence: CASSNPTSNEQFF. The CDR3 nucleotides are TGTGCCAGCAGCAATCCGACTAGCAATGAGCAGTTCTTC.

J is TRBJ2-7 and V is TRBV6-6; D is perhaps TRBD2 (6 bases). Germline values: CDR1 MNHNY, CDR2 SVGAGI (reference sequence). Trimming stripped 6 bases from V and 0 bases from J, with 18 bases between. The CDR3 extends over 16 amino acids. CDR3 loop: CASSRGATDSSYEQYF. DNA for the CDR3: TGTGCCAGCAGCCGCGGGGCGACGGATAGCTCCTACGAGCAGTACTTC.

This chain links TRBV4-1 with TRBJ1-2; D unresolved. Per the germline V gene, CDR1 is MGHRA and CDR2 is YSYEKL. V was cut by 4 bases and J by 5 bases, with 17 bases left in between. This CDR3 spans 15 amino acids. CDR3 sequence reads: CASSRWAAAEYGYTF. The DNA of the CDR3 is TGCGCCAGCAGCCGCTGGGCAGCGGCGGAATATGGCTACACCTTC.

This clone has just one count. This chain connects TRBV27 to TRBJ2-7; D possibly corresponds to TRBD2 (7 bases). V shed 5 bases and J shed 3 bases, with 17 bases lying between them. Germline values: CDR1 MNHEY, CDR2 SMNVEV (reference sequence). The CDR3 is made up of 15 amino acids. This CDR3 is CASSPEGGFHYEQYF. In DNA form, the CDR3 reads TGTGCCAGCAGTCCCGAGGGGGGGTTTCACTACGAGCAGTACTTC.

This sequence joins TRBV6-1 and TRBJ2-7; the D gene is possibly TRBD1 (7 bases). Germline lookup yields CDR1 MNHNS and CDR2 SASEGT. V was shortened by 3 bases and J by 4 bases, with 16 bases between the two germline ends. The CDR3 is 15 amino acids. CDR3 in DNA: TGTGCCAGCAGTGATGAGTCCAGGGGGGCTTACGAGCAGTACTTC. Its protein product is CASSDESRGAYEQYF.

The chain joins TRBV2 to TRBJ2-3; 7 bases are shared with TRBD2. Per the germline V gene, CDR1 is SNHLY and CDR2 is FYNNEI. This CDR3 contains 15 residues. Trimming removed 3 bases from V and 3 bases from J; junction bases left unmatched: 6. The CDR3 loop reads CASSDWLAETDTQYF. CDR3 in DNA: TGTGCCAGCAGTGATTGGCTAGCGGAGACAGATACGCAGTATTTT.

In DNA form, the CDR3 reads TGTGCCAGCAGTTCGCGACAGGGAGGCGAGCAGTACTTC. Translating gives CASSSRQGGEQYF. The chain recombines TRBV6-5 with TRBJ2-7; D perhaps matches TRBD1 (7 bases). This CDR3 comprises 13 residues. V lost 4 bases and J lost 6, with 13 bases in between. Germline V gene lookup returns CDR1 MNHEY and CDR2 SVGAGI.

The chain couples TRBV9 to TRBJ1-5; 8 bases agree with TRBD1. The CDR3 runs 15 residues. Germline V gives CDR1 SGDLS, CDR2 YYNGEE. V lost 4 bases, J lost 3 bases, and 6 bases stayed unmatched. The CDR3 DNA reads as TGTGCCAGCAGCCCGAGGACAGGGCTCAATCAGCCCCAGCATTTT. Encoded protein: CASSPRTGLNQPQHF.

The chain joins TRBV5-6 to TRBJ1-6; D perhaps matches TRBD1 (5 bases). Germline V CDR1 and CDR2: SGHDT, YYEEEE. The CDR3 extends over 16 amino acids. V lost 4 bases to trimming and J lost 11 bases, with 22 bases between them. Here the CDR3 DNA reads TGTGCCAGCAGCGTCCCGGGTTGGGGCTCTGCAGCACCCCTCCACTTT. The encoded protein is CASSVPGWGSAAPLHF.

This clone qualifies as medium-sized. The chain joins TRBV28 to TRBJ2-4; D remains unclear. The CDR3 length is 14 residues. V dropped 3 bases and J dropped 5 bases, with 11 bases sitting between them. Germline CDR1 MDHEN, CDR2 SYDVKM. The CDR3 protein is CASSFVLSQNIQYF. CDR3 bases: TGTGCCAGCAGTTTTGTTTTATCTCAAAACATTCAGTACTTC.

This chain links TRBV4-1 with TRBJ2-7; D unresolved. V lost 0 bases and J lost 2, with 5 bases in between. CDR1 is MGHRA, CDR2 YSYEKL, per germline. CDR3 length: 13 residues. The CDR3 DNA follows: TGCGCCAGCAGCCAAGAACTGGCCTACGAGCAGTACTTC. This sequence encodes CASSQELAYEQYF.

Points on this clone: Germline and junction disagree at one end, which may indicate a read error. This chain uses TRBV25-1 with TRBJ2-7; 8 nucleotides align to TRBD2. The CDR3 spans 12 residues. From germline, CDR1 is MGHDK and CDR2 SYGVNS. The CDR3 region is CASSDGGGLPFF. The CDR3 DNA follows: TGTGCCAGCAGTGACGGGGGGGGACTACCCTTCTTC.